The sequence of this T cell receptor (beta chain) was determined in a study of identical twins. In the case of this clonotype: Its antigen is undetermined.

Points from the study as a whole: The abundant beta clonotypes from cord blood had fewer insertions, and memory repertoires had none of this.

Germline loops: CDR1 SQVTM, CDR2 ANQGSEA. This CDR3 spans 12 amino acids. Between the trimmed V and J ends, which lost 6 bases and 7 bases, there was a span of 16 bases. TCRdb itself ran the 5' RACE reads through MiXCR, one entry per CDR3 protein. Of nearly 650,000 distinct CDR3 sequences listed, roughly 6.6% are singletons. The sample was also reused in another study, on yellow fever vaccine responses in identical twins.

This TCR came from a woman aged 18-35 years in good health. The chain is built from TRBV29-1 and TRBJ2-7, with a tentative D call TRBD2 (5 bases). Material for sequencing was PBMCs. CDR3: CSVAPRAREQYF. The DNA for the CDR3 is TGCAGCGTGGCCCCGAGGGCGAGGGAGCAGTACTTC.